The next 29 T cell receptor beta chains were all read from a single sample in a study of T-cell reconstitution after alpha-beta-depleted transplantation in children. During its preparation, the TCRbeta library received unique molecular identifiers. TCRdb passed the PCR reads through MiXCR, listing each CDR3 protein once. The sample has around 960,000 distinct CDR3 sequences, roughly 29% seen once. The sample consisted of PBMCs, mostly from graft donor cells, taken 360 days after TCRalphabeta/CD19-depleted stem cell transplant. The receptors derive from a boy younger than two who had a stem cell transplant for SCID, so the T cells may come from the graft donor.

V is TRBV14 and J is TRBJ2-7; TRBD2 might be the D (5 bases). Germline-derived CDR1 and CDR2 are SGHDN and FVKESK. Trimming cost V 1 base and J 4 bases, with 17 bases left between them. The CDR3 is 16 residues long. In DNA, the CDR3 is TGTGCCAGCAGCCAAGGTACGGGATCGACACTTTACGAGCAGTACTTC. It specifies CASSQGTGSTLYEQYF.

The chain links TRBV5-1 to TRBJ2-1; TRBD2 matches at 8 bases. Germline values: CDR1 SGHRS, CDR2 YFSETQ. The CDR3 covers 14 residues. V dropped 6 bases and J dropped 3; count of bases not matched to a gene: 5. CDR3 in DNA: TGCGCCAGCACCCGGGGGGGTTACTACAATGAGCAGTTCTTC. Its protein is CASTRGGYYNEQFF.

The rearrangement uses TRBV28 and TRBJ2-3; 9 bases are a match to TRBD1. This CDR3 comprises 15 residues. The germline V gene encodes CDR1 MDHEN and CDR2 SYDVKM. J lost 5 bases, V lost 5 bases, and 8 bases had no gene match. The CDR3 loop reads CASSPDRGYGDTQYF. CDR3 bases: TGTGCCAGCAGTCCGGACAGGGGTTACGGAGATACGCAGTATTTT. Supplemented by reference TRBV28 and TRBJ2-3, the full variable domain reads DVKVTQSSRYLVKRTGEKVFLECVQDMDHENMFWYRQDPGLGLRLIYFSYDVKMKEKGDIPEGYSVSREKKERFSLILESASTNQTSMYLCASSPDRGYGDTQYFGPGTRLTVL.

The CDR3 region is CSVGTGNYGYTF. CDR3 bases: TGCAGCGTGGGGACGGGGAACTATGGCTACACCTTC. The chain employs TRBV29-1 and TRBJ1-2; D is possibly TRBD1 (5 bases). From germline, CDR1 is SQVTM and CDR2 ANQGSEA. CDR3 size: 12 residues. V dropped 6 bases and J dropped 2 bases, with 10 bases sitting between them. Complete variable domain (other parts from reference TRBV29-1 and TRBJ1-2): SAVISQKPSRDICQRGTSLTIQCQVDSQVTMMFWYRQQPGQSLTLIATANQGSEATYESGFVIDKFPISRPNLTFSTLTVSNMSPEDSSIYLCSVGTGNYGYTFGSGTRLTVV.

The chain recombines TRBV28 with TRBJ2-6; D remains unclear. The CDR3 totals 15 residues. Germline V lookup: CDR1 MDHEN, CDR2 SYDVKM. V lost 6 bases to trimming and J lost 1 base, with 10 bases between them. The CDR3 region has the DNA TGTGCCAGCAGCTCCCGTAGGTCTGGGGCCAACGTCCTGACTTTC. It yields the protein CASSSRRSGANVLTF.

CDR3 sequence reads: CASSYHTGVETQYF. The CDR3 bases are TGTGCCAGCAGTTACCACACAGGGGTGGAGACCCAGTACTTC. The genes are TRBV6-2 or TRBV6-3 and TRBJ2-5, with 7 bases aligning to TRBD1. The junction had 5 bases not matched to a gene; V was cut back by 2 bases and J by 5 bases. The germline V gene encodes CDR1 MNHEY and CDR2 SVGEGT. This CDR3 has 14 amino acids.

In this sample, this clonotype turned up a few times. This chain joins TRBV27 and TRBJ2-7; D possibly corresponds to TRBD1 (6 bases). The CDR3 loop spans 14 amino acids. Trimming left V 2 bases short and J 3 bases short, with 11 bases between. Germline values: CDR1 MNHEY, CDR2 SMNVEV (reference sequence). CDR3 nucleotides: TGTGCCAGCAGTTTACAGGGGTTCTACTACGAGCAGTACTTC. This gives the protein CASSLQGFYYEQYF.

This clonotype was detected many times. CDR3 amino acids: CASSLLGQGAGTGELFF. The CDR3 DNA follows: TGTGCCAGCAGTTTGTTAGGACAGGGAGCAGGGACCGGGGAGCTGTTTTTT. J is TRBJ2-2 and V is TRBV28, with 8 bases identical to TRBD1. This CDR3 is built from 17 residues. Germline CDR1 and CDR2: MDHEN and SYDVKM. Trimming removed 3 bases from V and 5 bases from J; junction bases left unmatched: 11.

The genes are TRBV24-1 and TRBJ2-1; TRBD2 is a possible D gene (6 bases). CDR1 is KGHDR, CDR2 SFDVKD, per germline. The V gene lost 7 bases and the J gene lost 8 bases, with 14 bases spanning the gap. CDR3 length equals 13 residues. This chain's CDR3 is CATRAGGDDEQFF. CDR3 bases: TGTGCCACCAGGGCAGGAGGGGATGATGAGCAGTTCTTC.

This clonotype was picked up a small number of times. This rearrangement joins TRBV7-9 to TRBJ2-2; D is uncertain. This CDR3 comprises 14 residues. Germline V gene data show CDR1 as SEHNR and CDR2 as FQNEAQ (reference sequence). Trimming left V 1 base short and J 3 bases short, with 6 bases between. This CDR3 reads CASSLDTYTGELFF. For the CDR3, the DNA is TGTGCCAGCAGCTTAGACACCTACACCGGGGAGCTGTTTTTT.

This chain connects TRBV12-5 to TRBJ2-7; 8 nucleotides match TRBD1. Losses at the gene ends were 2 bases for V and 4 bases for J; bases not matched to a gene: 13. Germline V gene data show CDR1 as LGHNT and CDR2 as FRNRAP. The CDR3 has 17 residues. The CDR3 nucleotides read TGTGCTAGTGGTTTGCCCCACCGGACAGGGTGTTTTTACGAGCAGTACTTC. Translation gives CASGLPHRTGCFYEQYF. Drawing the rest from reference TRBV12-5 and TRBJ2-7, the complete variable domain is DARVTQTPRHKVTEMGQEVTMRCQPILGHNTVFWYRQTMMQGLELLAYFRNRAPLDDSGMPKDRFSAEMPDATLATLKIQPSEPRDSAVYFCASGLPHRTGCFYEQYFGPGTRLTVT.

The chain recombines TRBV5-1 with TRBJ2-6; weak D call: TRBD1 (6 bases). The V and J ends lost 1 base and 2 bases respectively, with 10 bases between them. The length of the CDR3 is 16 residues. From germline, CDR1 is SGHRS and CDR2 YFSETQ. Here the CDR3 reads CASSLNRVPGANVLTF. The CDR3 nucleotides are TGCGCCAGCAGCTTGAACAGGGTCCCTGGGGCCAACGTCCTGACTTTC. Full variable domain (outside the CDR3, taken from reference TRBV5-1 and TRBJ2-6): KAGVTQTPRYLIKTRGQQVTLSCSPISGHRSVSWYQQTPGQGLQFLFEYFSETQRNKGNFPGRFSGRQFSNSRSEMNVSTLELGDSALYLCASSLNRVPGANVLTFGAGSRLTVL.

The CDR3: CASSPTGQPRQFF. CDR3 nucleotide sequence: TGTGCCAGCTCACCGACAGGGCAGCCCCGGCAGTTCTTC. The chain uses TRBV18 and TRBJ2-1; 7 bases align to TRBD1. V shed 3 bases and J 12 bases; nucleotides not matched to a gene: 8. The germline V gene has CDR1 KGHSH and CDR2 LQKENI. The CDR3 runs 13 residues.

This clonotype was seen only once. This chain links TRBV5-5 with TRBJ2-7; 7 bases line up with TRBD1. Unmatched junction bases numbered 9, after V lost 0 bases and J lost 6 bases. Germline V lookup: CDR1 SGHKS, CDR2 YYEKEE (reference sequence). The CDR3 has 15 amino acids. The CDR3 reads CASSLEARQGTEQYF. The CDR3 bases are TGTGCCAGCAGCTTGGAAGCGAGACAGGGTACCGAGCAGTACTTC.

This clonotype was recorded a few times. V and J are TRBV5-1 and TRBJ1-1; TRBD1 matches 8 bases. This CDR3 has 12 residues. Germline V gene lookup returns CDR1 SGHRS and CDR2 YFSETQ. The V and J ends lost 0 bases and 10 bases, in that order; junction bases with no gene match: 2. The CDR3 protein is CASSLAGQGAFF. Here the CDR3 DNA reads TGCGCCAGCAGCTTGGCAGGACAGGGAGCTTTCTTT.

The chain joins TRBV15 to TRBJ2-7; 7 bases match TRBD2. The ends lost 0 bases at V and 3 bases at J; junction bases unmatched: 2. This CDR3 is built from 14 residues. CDR1 and CDR2 (germline): LNHNV, YYDKDF (reference sequence). The CDR3 DNA sequence: TGTGCCACCAGCAGAGATCGGACTAGCTACGAGCAGTACTTC. Protein sequence: CATSRDRTSYEQYF.

This clonotype was observed at least ten times. The chain recombines TRBV28 with TRBJ2-4; no firm D call. Germline V gives CDR1 MDHEN, CDR2 SYDVKM. V lost 4 bases to trimming and J lost 0 bases, with 4 bases between them. This CDR3 comprises 13 residues. CDR3 sequence: CASSSLAKNIQYF. Written as DNA, the CDR3 is TGTGCCAGCAGTTCTTTAGCCAAAAACATTCAGTACTTC.

This clonotype was counted between two and nine times. V usage is TRBV6-1 and J usage is TRBJ2-3, with 9 bases fitting TRBD2. The CDR3 loop spans 19 amino acids. The germline CDR1 and CDR2 sequences are MNHNS and SASEGT. After removal of 3 bases from V and 1 base from J, the junction contained 14 bases not matched to a gene. As DNA, the CDR3 is TGTGCCAGCAGTGATGGCCGGGCGGGGGGGCGTTCCCGCACAGATACGCAGTATTTT. The encoded protein is CASSDGRAGGRSRTDTQYF.

The V gene is TRBV4-3, the J gene TRBJ2-3; a possible D gene is TRBD2 (7 bases). This CDR3 has 18 residues. Germline values: CDR1 LGHNA, CDR2 YSLEER. V dropped 1 base and J dropped 0 bases, with 17 bases sitting between them. The chain's CDR3 is CASSQVGFRGASTDTQYF. The CDR3 nucleotides read TGCGCCAGCAGCCAAGTAGGATTCCGGGGGGCTAGCACAGATACGCAGTATTTT.

Only a few counts were recorded for this clonotype. The chain carries TRBV2 and TRBJ2-1; a possible D gene is TRBD1 (5 bases). CDR1 is SNHLY and CDR2 is FYNNEI in the germline V gene. The length of the CDR3 is 14 residues. V was cut by 8 bases and J by 0 bases, with 11 bases left in between. The CDR3 region is CASLRGSSYNEQFF. In DNA, the CDR3 is TGTGCCAGCTTAAGGGGAAGCTCCTACAATGAGCAGTTCTTC. Complete variable domain (other parts from reference TRBV2 and TRBJ2-1): EPEVTQTPSHQVTQMGQEVILRCVPISNHLYFYWYRQILGQKVEFLVSFYNNEISEKSEIFDDQFSVERPDGSNFTLKIRSTKLEDSAMYFCASLRGSSYNEQFFGPGTRLTVL.

The J gene is TRBJ2-2, the V gene TRBV5-1; D is possibly TRBD1 or TRBD2 (5 bases each). The CDR3 length is 13 residues. Trimming removed 7 bases at V and 4 bases at J, with 11 bases between. The germline V gene encodes CDR1 SGHRS and CDR2 YFSETQ. CDR3 residues: CASEGLGTGELFF. The CDR3 bases are TGCGCCAGCGAGGGGCTGGGCACCGGGGAGCTGTTTTTT.

This clonotype has just a few counts. The chain joins TRBV2 to TRBJ2-2; 9 bases fit TRBD1. Germline V gene data show CDR1 as SNHLY and CDR2 as FYNNEI. This CDR3 comprises 15 residues. V was clipped by 7 bases and J by 5 bases; unmatched bases: 8. The DNA of the CDR3 is TGTGCCAGCACAGTCACGACAGGGGGGACCGGGGAGCTGTTTTTT. This translates into CASTVTTGGTGELFF.

The chain uses TRBV20-1 and TRBJ2-5; 7 bases are shared with TRBD2. The germline V gene encodes CDR1 DFQATT and CDR2 SNEGSKA (reference sequence). The V and J ends lost 5 bases and 5 bases, in that order; junction bases with no gene match: 11. This CDR3 is 14 amino acids long. CDR3 sequence reads: CSAGPLLAAETQYF. The CDR3 nucleotides are TGCAGTGCTGGCCCTCTCCTAGCGGCGGAGACCCAGTACTTC.

The chain employs TRBV4-1 and TRBJ2-2; D tentatively fits TRBD1 or TRBD2 (6 bases each). Looked up from germline, CDR1 is MGHRA and CDR2 is YSYEKL. The CDR3 totals 15 residues. Trimming took off 6 bases at V and 2 bases at J, with 13 bases between the two ends. The CDR3 DNA reads TGCGCCAGCAGTGAGTTCGGGGGCAACACCGGGGAGCTGTTTTTT. It yields the protein CASSEFGGNTGELFF.

The DNA for the CDR3 is TGTGCCAGCAGCAAGACAGGGTTTAGGATGAACACTGAAGCTTTCTTT. Translation gives CASSKTGFRMNTEAFF. V is TRBV6-1 and J is TRBJ1-1; 7 nucleotides align to TRBD1. The germline V gene encodes CDR1 MNHNS and CDR2 SASEGT. This CDR3 is built from 16 residues. The ends lost 6 bases at V and 0 bases at J; junction bases unmatched: 10.

The chain carries TRBV20-1 and TRBJ1-1; the D gene is possibly TRBD1 (5 bases). This CDR3 comprises 15 residues. Germline lookup yields CDR1 DFQATT and CDR2 SNEGSKA (reference sequence). Trimming took 3 bases from V and 6 from J, leaving 20 bases between them. The CDR3 protein is CSARVRDGVGAEAFF. The CDR3 DNA reads as TGCAGTGCTAGGGTAAGGGACGGCGTAGGAGCTGAAGCTTTCTTT.

The gene calls are TRBV29-1 and TRBJ2-7; 8 bases are shared with TRBD1. The trim removed 4 bases at V and 2 bases at J, leaving 1 base unmatched. The germline V gene encodes CDR1 SQVTM and CDR2 ANQGSEA. The CDR3 extends over 12 amino acids. The DNA of the CDR3 is TGCAGCGTTGGGGACAGGACCTACGAGCAGTACTTC. As protein: CSVGDRTYEQYF.

This clonotype was counted between two and nine times. The chain employs TRBV11-2 and TRBJ1-1; TRBD1 agrees at 8 bases. The CDR3 has 15 residues. V was pared by 3 bases and J by 4 bases, with 7 bases of the junction left unmatched. Germline values: CDR1 SGHAT, CDR2 FQNNGV. Here the CDR3 reads CASSLLQGATTEAFF. In DNA form, the CDR3 reads TGTGCCAGCAGCTTGCTCCAGGGGGCGACCACTGAAGCTTTCTTT. Full variable domain (missing parts from reference TRBV11-2 and TRBJ1-1): EAGVAQSPRYKIIEKRQSVAFWCNPISGHATLYWYQQILGQGPKLLIQFQNNGVVDDSQLPKDRFSAERLKGVDSTLKIQPAKLEDSAVYLCASSLLQGATTEAFFGQGTRLTVV.

V is TRBV12-3 or TRBV12-4 and J is TRBJ2-5; no definite D call. V gave up 1 base and J gave up 2 bases, with 17 bases separating them. The CDR3 spans 17 residues. CDR3: CASSLGKGLESQETQYF. As DNA, the CDR3 is TGTGCCAGCAGTTTAGGGAAGGGCCTAGAATCACAAGAGACCCAGTACTTC.